The next 19 T cell receptor beta chains were all read from a single sample in a study of patients and donors after allogeneic stem cell transplantation. Using its own MiXCR run on the RT-PCR reads, TCRdb lists one record per CDR3 protein. The table lists about 960,000 distinct CDR3 sequences, more than 15% of them singletons. Sequencing input: blood, either unsorted or a sorted T cell fraction (not recorded which). The receptors stem from a human donor who was either an allogeneic HSCT recipient or a stem cell or donor lymphocyte infusion donor (not recorded which). It is not recorded whose cells these are; they may come from a transplant donor.

DNA of the CDR3: TGTGCCAGCAGTTATCTAGCGTTATACAATGAGCAGTTCTTC. Translating gives CASSYLALYNEQFF. The chain recombines TRBV6-5 with TRBJ2-1; possibly TRBD2 for D (6 bases). V was cut by 3 bases and J by 4 bases, with 10 bases left in between. From germline, CDR1 is MNHEY and CDR2 SVGAGI. The length of the CDR3 is 14 residues.

The sample holds one count of this clonotype. The rearrangement links TRBV6-5 to TRBJ2-1, with TRBD2 identical over 7 bases. The ends lost 0 bases at V and 0 bases at J; junction bases unmatched: 11. The CDR3 is 19 residues long. Germline assignment: CDR1 MNHEY and CDR2 SVGAGI. DNA of the CDR3: TGTGCCAGCAGTTACTCGTCGAAGGGAGCGGGAAGCTCCTACAATGAGCAGTTCTTC. It codes for CASSYSSKGAGSSYNEQFF.

This clonotype was detected only a few times. The chain combines TRBV3-1 with TRBJ2-1; D is possibly TRBD1 (7 bases). The germline V and J ends were trimmed by 7 bases and 3 bases, with 16 bases remaining between them. Germline lookup yields CDR1 LGHDT and CDR2 YNNKEL (reference sequence). The CDR3 covers 15 residues. The CDR3 here is CASTRQGGYYNEQFF. The CDR3 bases are TGTGCCAGCACCAGACAGGGAGGCTACTACAATGAGCAGTTCTTC.

This chain connects TRBV20-1 to TRBJ2-7; 7 bases fit TRBD1. Per germline, CDR1 DFQATT and CDR2 SNEGSKA (reference sequence). The CDR3 loop spans 16 amino acids. Unmatched junction bases numbered 11, after V lost 0 bases and J lost 3 bases. CDR3 sequence reads: CSAREPYEGARYEQYF. Written as DNA, the CDR3 is TGCAGTGCTAGAGAACCCTATGAGGGGGCGCGCTACGAGCAGTACTTC.

In this sample, this clonotype turned up many times. The J gene is TRBJ2-3, the V gene TRBV24-1, with D perhaps matching TRBD1 (7 bases). CDR3 size: 20 residues. Trimming took 5 bases from V and 2 from J, leaving 28 bases between them. Germline assignment: CDR1 KGHDR and CDR2 SFDVKD. CDR3 protein: CATSVHRGGFGQEFTDTQYF. The CDR3 nucleotides are TGTGCCACCAGTGTCCATCGAGGAGGGTTCGGACAGGAGTTCACAGATACGCAGTATTTT.

This clonotype was counted only a few times. V is TRBV12-3 or TRBV12-4 and J is TRBJ2-5; D unresolved. This CDR3 is 13 amino acids long. V gave up 4 bases and J gave up 7 bases, with 13 bases separating them. The DNA of the CDR3 is TGTGCCAGCAGTTCAGAGCGTTTGGGGACCCAGTACTTC. It codes for CASSSERLGTQYF.

In this sample, this clonotype turned up a few times. The gene calls are TRBV14 and TRBJ2-1, with TRBD2 matching over 9 bases. V lost 3 bases and J lost 8; bases outside the gene matches: 17. The CDR3 length is 18 residues. Germline assignment: CDR1 SGHDN and CDR2 FVKESK. CDR3 sequence reads: CASSHRTAWREGQDEQFF. DNA of the CDR3: TGTGCCAGCAGCCATAGGACGGCCTGGCGGGAGGGCCAGGATGAGCAGTTCTTC.

This chain connects TRBV6-6 to TRBJ1-4, with D possibly matching TRBD1 (5 bases). This CDR3 has 11 amino acids. V was shortened by 8 bases and J by 7 bases, with 8 bases between the two germline ends. Germline CDR1 reads MNHNY; CDR2 reads SVGAGI (reference sequence). The CDR3 DNA sequence: TGTGCCAGCGAGCAGGGTGAAAAACTGTTTTTT. Translated: CASEQGEKLFF.

The genes are TRBV10-3 and TRBJ2-7; 10 bases match TRBD1. Germline-derived CDR1 and CDR2 are ENHRY and SYGVKD. The CDR3 spans 15 residues. With 5 bases clipped from V and 3 bases from J, the junction kept 7 bases outside the gene matches. CDR3 in DNA: TGTGCCATCAGTCAACAGGACAGGGGGTTCTACGAGCAGTACTTC. Translated, it gives CAISQQDRGFYEQYF.

The rearrangement joins TRBV6-1 to TRBJ2-2; 9 bases are a match to TRBD2. Germline V CDR1 and CDR2: MNHNS, SASEGT. J gave up 3 bases and V 6 bases, and 5 bases lay outside the gene matches. The CDR3 extends over 15 amino acids. The CDR3 nucleotides read TGTGCCAGCAGGTCGCTAGCGGGGCACACCGGGGAGCTGTTTTTT. As protein: CASRSLAGHTGELFF.

This clonotype was seen repeatedly, ten times or more. The rearrangement joins TRBV12-3 or TRBV12-4 to TRBJ2-3, with D perhaps TRBD1 (5 bases). The CDR3 runs to 16 residues. Trimming removed 3 bases at V and 1 base at J, with 14 bases between. CDR3 sequence reads: CASSLGRVLRTDTQYF. The CDR3 DNA follows: TGTGCCAGCAGTTTGGGCAGGGTTCTTCGCACAGATACGCAGTATTTT.

The chain joins TRBV20-1 to TRBJ1-5; tentatively, D is TRBD1 (5 bases). The CDR3 runs 17 residues. The germline V and J ends were trimmed by 1 base and 2 bases, with 18 bases remaining between them. Per germline, CDR1 DFQATT and CDR2 SNEGSKA (reference sequence). The CDR3, as DNA: TGCAGTGCTAGAGCAGAAACCTCCCCAGGGCGCAATCAGCCCCAGCATTTT. It specifies CSARAETSPGRNQPQHF.

This clonotype came up a few times. This chain uses TRBV30 with TRBJ2-2; D is ambiguous. The CDR3 loop spans 13 amino acids. Germline CDR1 and CDR2: GTSNPN and SVGIG (reference sequence). Trimming pared 0 bases from V and 4 bases from J, leaving 6 bases between. The CDR3 is CAWSVLGTGELFF. CDR3 bases: TGTGCCTGGAGTGTGCTGGGCACCGGGGAGCTGTTTTTT.

This clonotype was detected only a few times. This chain uses TRBV27 with TRBJ2-7; either TRBD1 or TRBD2 may supply D (5 bases each). CDR1 is MNHEY and CDR2 is SMNVEV in the germline V gene (reference sequence). V was clipped by 5 bases and J by 6 bases, with 17 bases between them. The CDR3 consists of 14 residues. CDR3 in amino acids: CASSVIGALSEQYF. CDR3 DNA sequence: TGTGCCAGCAGTGTCATCGGGGCCCTAAGCGAGCAGTACTTC.

This clonotype was seen more than once but under ten times. The chain has TRBV29-1 and TRBJ2-1; D possibly corresponds to TRBD1 (6 bases). Germline V gene data show CDR1 as SQVTM and CDR2 as ANQGSEA. The V end lost 5 bases, the J end lost 4 bases, and 9 bases lay between the germline ends. The CDR3 is made up of 12 amino acids. CDR3 DNA: TGCAGCGTTCAGGACAGTTACAATGAGCAGTTCTTC. It encodes CSVQDSYNEQFF.

In its sample, this clonotype was seen a few times. The junction departs from germline at one end; a sequencing error may be responsible. The CDR3: CSARGDSSRLSYGYTF. Here the CDR3 DNA reads TGCAGTGCGAGAGGGGACAGTAGCCGATTGAGCTATGGCTACACCTTC. The chain has TRBV20-1 and TRBJ1-2; 7 bases are a match to TRBD1. The CDR3 is 16 residues long. Germline V gene sequence: CDR1 DFQATT, CDR2 SNEGSKA (reference sequence).

The V call is TRBV20-1, the J call TRBJ2-1, with 10 nucleotides matching TRBD2. Germline V gene lookup returns CDR1 DFQATT and CDR2 SNEGSKA (reference sequence). The CDR3 is made up of 16 amino acids. V dropped 3 bases and J dropped 7; count of bases not matched to a gene: 12. CDR3 in amino acids: CSASAERGGLANEQFF. CDR3 nucleotide sequence: TGCAGTGCTAGTGCTGAGCGGGGGGGCCTCGCTAATGAGCAGTTCTTC.

The chain uses TRBV6-5 and TRBJ2-2; D uncertain. Trimming stripped 11 bases from V and 6 bases from J, with 13 bases between. CDR3 length: 12 amino acids. Per the germline V gene, CDR1 is MNHEY and CDR2 is SVGAGI. The CDR3 sequence: CAVGPGAGELFF. The DNA for the CDR3 is TGTGCCGTTGGACCTGGGGCCGGGGAGCTGTTTTTT.

The rearrangement joins TRBV27 to TRBJ1-2, with TRBD1 matching over 7 bases. The CDR3 runs 14 residues. Losses at the gene ends were 6 bases for V and 4 bases for J; bases not matched to a gene: 8. Germline CDR1 and CDR2: MNHEY and SMNVEV (reference sequence). The CDR3, as DNA: TGTGCCAGCAGGCCGACAGGGAGTGGCTATGGCTACACCTTC. Amino acid sequence: CASRPTGSGYGYTF.